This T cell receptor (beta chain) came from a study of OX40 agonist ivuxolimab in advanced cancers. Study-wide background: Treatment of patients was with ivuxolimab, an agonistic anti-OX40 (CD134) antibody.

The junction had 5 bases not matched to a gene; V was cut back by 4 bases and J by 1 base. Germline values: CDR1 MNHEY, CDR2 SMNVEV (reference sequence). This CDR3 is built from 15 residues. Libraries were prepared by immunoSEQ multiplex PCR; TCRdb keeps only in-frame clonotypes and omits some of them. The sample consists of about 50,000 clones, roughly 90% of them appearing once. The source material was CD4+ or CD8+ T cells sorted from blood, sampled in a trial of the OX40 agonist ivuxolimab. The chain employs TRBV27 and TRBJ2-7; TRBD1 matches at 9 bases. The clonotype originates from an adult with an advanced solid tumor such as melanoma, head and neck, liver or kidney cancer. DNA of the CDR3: TGTGCCAGCAGTTCCCTACAGGGGGCTTCCTACGAGCAGTACGTC. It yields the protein CASSSLQGASYEQYV.